This is a list of T cell receptor beta chains from one sample in a study of shared clonotypes between healthy human individuals. Profiling relied on immunoSEQ multiplex PCR, and the TCRdb table lists in-frame clones only, not all of them. The table shows approximately 1.9 million clones, with about 93% occurring only once. Input material: naive CD8+ T cells from PBMCs. These receptors all stem from a man aged 18 to 30 in good health. Some clones in this sample may be carry-over from other donors' samples. CDR3s include the opening cysteine and the closing phenylalanine or tryptophan. The order of the fields is J gene, V gene, D gene, clone size, CDR3 DNA, CDR3 protein. A D gene is named only where the DNA matches it firmly. Where a row states a size, it is once, few, many or the class of an expanded clone; other rows omit it.

TRBJ2-3,TRBV7-9,NA,NA,TGTGCCAGCAGCTTGGATGTAAGGTCGTCGGCAGATACGCAGTATTTT,CASSLDVRSSADTQYF
TRBJ1-1,TRBV27,TRBD1,NA,TGTGCCAGCAGTTTAGACAGGGGTCATGAAGCTTTCTTT,CASSLDRGHEAFF
TRBJ2-7,TRBV5-6,NA,NA,TGTGCCAGCAGCCCTCTAGAGGCCTACGAGCAGTACTTC,CASSPLEAYEQYF
TRBJ2-7,TRBV27,NA,NA,TGTGCCAGCCGAGGCCTCGGCTACGAGCAGTACTTC,CASRGLGYEQYF
TRBJ1-5,TRBV27,NA,NA,TGTGCCAGCAGTTCCTACACCCTAACAGGGAAAATGGATCAGCCCCAGCATTTT,CASSSYTLTGKMDQPQHF
TRBJ2-1,TRBV27,NA,NA,TGTGCCAGCAGTGTAGTTTTCCCGGGGACTCAACCGGGGGATGAGCAGTTCTTC,CASSVVFPGTQPGDEQFF
TRBJ1-5,TRBV19,NA,NA,TGTGCCAGTAGGCCCGGTGAGGGCAATCAGCCCCAGCATTTT,CASRPGEGNQPQHF
TRBJ2-7,TRBV6-5,NA,NA,TGTGCCAGCAGTTACCAAGGATCGAGGAGCGAGCAGTACTTC,CASSYQGSRSEQYF
TRBJ2-7,TRBV5-1,NA,NA,TGCGCCAGCAGCTTGGCAGTGGCCTACGAGCAGTACTTC,CASSLAVAYEQYF
TRBJ2-1,TRBV11-2,NA,once,TGTGCCAGCAGCCCGTGGGGGCCAATCCTGGCCAATGAGCAGTTCTTC,CASSPWGPILANEQFF
TRBJ1-5,TRBV19,NA,NA,TGTGCCAGTAGTATCCGGACAGAGCTTAGCAATCAGCCCCAGCATTTT,CASSIRTELSNQPQHF
TRBJ2-1,TRBV28,NA,NA,TGTGCCAGCAGTGAATACGGGAGTGGCTCCTACAATGAGCAGTTCTTC,CASSEYGSGSYNEQFF
TRBJ2-1,TRBV10-3,NA,once,TGTGCCATCACCGGGGCCCCCTACAATGAGCAGTTCTTC,CAITGAPYNEQFF
TRBJ2-3,TRBV7-9,TRBD2,once,TGTGCCAGCAGTCCCCCTAGCGGGAGGGCAGATACGCAGTATTTT,CASSPPSGRADTQYF
TRBJ1-1,TRBV9,NA,NA,TGTGCCAGCAGCCTTCAAGGGCGGGGCACTGAAGCTTTCTTT,CASSLQGRGTEAFF
TRBJ1-2,TRBV27,NA,NA,TGTGCCAGCAGTGCCGGAACAGGGCCTTATGGCTACACCTTC,CASSAGTGPYGYTF
TRBJ2-1,TRBV9,NA,NA,TGTGCCAGCAGCGCGGGAGGGGGGACAGGGATTTTAAATGAGCAGTTCTTC,CASSAGGGTGILNEQFF
TRBJ1-1,TRBV28,NA,NA,TGTGCCAGCAGTTTGCCTGGACGCCTGGACACTGAAGCTTTCTTT,CASSLPGRLDTEAFF
TRBJ2-3,TRBV11-3,NA,NA,TGTGCCAGCAGCTTAGTCTCCTACGATACGCAGTATTTT,CASSLVSYDTQYF
TRBJ2-7,TRBV28,TRBD1,once,TGTGCCAGCAGTACCAGAGACCACGGGACAGGGCCCTACGAGCAGTACTTC,CASSTRDHGTGPYEQYF
TRBJ1-2,TRBV5-8,TRBD1,NA,TGTGCCAGCAGCTACTCAACAGGGGGAGTATACTATGGCTACACCTTC,CASSYSTGGVYYGYTF
TRBJ2-3,TRBV9,TRBD2,NA,TGTGCCAGCGGTGGGGGAGGGGTCACAGATACGCAGTATTTT,CASGGGGVTDTQYF
TRBJ2-6,TRBV4-3,NA,NA,TGCGCCAGCAGCCAAGCGAGAGCGGGGGCCAACGTCCTGACTTTC,CASSQARAGANVLTF
TRBJ2-7,TRBV6-5,NA,NA,TGTGCCAGCAGTTACTCGTGGCGAAACCCCTACGAGCAGTACTTC,CASSYSWRNPYEQYF
TRBJ2-7,TRBV6-1,NA,NA,TGTGCCAGCAGCGACACCTCTGGCTACGAGCAGTACTTC,CASSDTSGYEQYF
TRBJ2-3,TRBV9,TRBD2,once,TGTGCCAGCAGCGCCCGAGCGGGAGATTCCGCAGATACGCAGTATTTT,CASSARAGDSADTQYF
TRBJ2-5,TRBV27,NA,NA,TGTGCCAGCAGTATAACCGACAGAGTACAAGAGACCCAGTACTTC,CASSITDRVQETQYF
TRBJ2-2,TRBV7-2,NA,NA,TGTGCCAGCAGCTTAGCGCGCGGGATGGGAACCGGGGAGCTGTTTTTT,CASSLARGMGTGELFF
TRBJ2-5,TRBV21-1,NA,NA,TGTGCCAGCAGCAAGCAGGGCCCATTATGGGACCAAGAGACCCAGTACTTC,CASSKQGPLWDQETQYF
TRBJ2-5,TRBV27,NA,once,TGTGCCAGCAGTTCCATAACAGGGAGGCAAGAGACCCAGTACTTC,CASSSITGRQETQYF
TRBJ2-7,TRBV7-6,NA,once,TGTGCCAGCAGCTTAGCGGGGGGACTCTACGAGCAGTACTTC,CASSLAGGLYEQYF
TRBJ2-3,TRBV4-3,NA,NA,TGCGCCAGCAGCCAGGGGTGGAGCGGCACAGATACGCAGTATTTT,CASSQGWSGTDTQYF
TRBJ2-1,TRBV2,TRBD2,NA,TGTGCCAGCAGTGAAGCTCGACACCTAGCGGGAGGAATCTACAATGAGCAGTTCTTC,CASSEARHLAGGIYNEQFF
TRBJ2-7,TRBV28,NA,NA,TGTGCCAGCAGTTTAATCGTCGGGCAAAACTCCTACGAGCAGTACTTC,CASSLIVGQNSYEQYF
TRBJ2-7,TRBV9,NA,once,TGTGCCAGCAGTCCCGACGGATCCTACGAGCAGTACTTC,CASSPDGSYEQYF